This T cell receptor (beta chain) was recovered during a study of T cell responses to AZD1222 COVID-19 vaccine. General study points: When two AZD1222 doses had been given, Spike-specific TCR breadth and depth rose.

TCRdb keeps only in-frame clones here, not all; method: immunoSEQ multiplex PCR. Among around 180,000 clones, about 88% were seen once, and the ten largest hold about 24%. The CDR3 covers 12 residues. V was trimmed by 2 bases and J by 5 bases, leaving 6 bases between them. A note on this clone: Antigen unknown.

V gene TRBV12-3 or TRBV12-4 combines with J gene TRBJ1-2; no firm D call. This receptor was identified in an adult who received the AZD1222 COVID-19 vaccine. Sample: peripheral blood, taken 28 days after the second AZD1222 dose. For the CDR3, the DNA is TGTGCCAGCAGTTTAACGGGATATGGCTACACCTTC. The encoded protein is CASSLTGYGYTF.